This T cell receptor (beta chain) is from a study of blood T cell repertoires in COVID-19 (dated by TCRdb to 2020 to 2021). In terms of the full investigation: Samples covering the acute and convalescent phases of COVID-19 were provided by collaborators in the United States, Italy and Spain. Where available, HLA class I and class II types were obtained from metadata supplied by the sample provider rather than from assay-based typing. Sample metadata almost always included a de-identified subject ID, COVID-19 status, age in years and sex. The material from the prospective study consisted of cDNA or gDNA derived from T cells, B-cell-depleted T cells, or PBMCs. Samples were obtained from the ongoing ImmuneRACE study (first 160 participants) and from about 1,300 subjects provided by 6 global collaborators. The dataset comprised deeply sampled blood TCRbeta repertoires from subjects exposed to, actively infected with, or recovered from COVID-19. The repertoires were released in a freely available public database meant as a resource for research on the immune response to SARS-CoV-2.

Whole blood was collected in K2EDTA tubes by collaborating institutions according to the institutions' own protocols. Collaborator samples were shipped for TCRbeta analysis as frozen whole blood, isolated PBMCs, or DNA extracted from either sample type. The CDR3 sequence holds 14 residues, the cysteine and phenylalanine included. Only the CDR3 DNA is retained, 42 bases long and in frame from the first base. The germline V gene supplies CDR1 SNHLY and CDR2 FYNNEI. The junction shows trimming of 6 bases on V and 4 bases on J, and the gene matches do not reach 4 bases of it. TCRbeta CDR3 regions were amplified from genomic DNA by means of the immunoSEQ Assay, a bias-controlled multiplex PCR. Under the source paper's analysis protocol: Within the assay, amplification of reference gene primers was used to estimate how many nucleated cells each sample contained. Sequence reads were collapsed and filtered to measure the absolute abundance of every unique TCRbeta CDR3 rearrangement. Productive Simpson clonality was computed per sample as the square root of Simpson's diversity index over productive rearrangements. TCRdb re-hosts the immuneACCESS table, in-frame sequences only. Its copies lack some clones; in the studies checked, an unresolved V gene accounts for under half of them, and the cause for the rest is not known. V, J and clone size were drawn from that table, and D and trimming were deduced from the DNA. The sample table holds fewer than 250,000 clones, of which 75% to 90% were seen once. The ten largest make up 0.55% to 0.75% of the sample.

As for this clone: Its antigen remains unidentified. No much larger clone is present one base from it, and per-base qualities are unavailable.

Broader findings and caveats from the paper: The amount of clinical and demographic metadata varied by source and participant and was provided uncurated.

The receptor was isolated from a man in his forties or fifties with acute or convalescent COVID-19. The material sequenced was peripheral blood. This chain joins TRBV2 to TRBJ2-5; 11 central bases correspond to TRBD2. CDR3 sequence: CASSSGLAGETQYF. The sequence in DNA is TGTGCCAGCAGCTCCGGACTAGCGGGAGAGACCCAGTACTTC.